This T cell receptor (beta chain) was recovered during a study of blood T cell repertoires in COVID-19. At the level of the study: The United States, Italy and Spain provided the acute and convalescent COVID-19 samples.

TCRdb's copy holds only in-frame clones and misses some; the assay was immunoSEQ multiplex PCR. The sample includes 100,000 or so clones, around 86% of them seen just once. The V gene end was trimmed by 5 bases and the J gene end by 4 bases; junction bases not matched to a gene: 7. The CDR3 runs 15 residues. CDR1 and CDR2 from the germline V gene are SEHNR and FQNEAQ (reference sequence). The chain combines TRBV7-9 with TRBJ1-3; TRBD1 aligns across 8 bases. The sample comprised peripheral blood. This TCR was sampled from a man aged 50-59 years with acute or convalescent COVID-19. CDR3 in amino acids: CASSPSRQGGNTIYF. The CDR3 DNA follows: TGTGCCAGCAGCCCTTCTAGACAGGGGGGAAACACCATATATTTT.